This is a list of T cell receptor beta chains from one sample in a study of TIL therapy for anti-PD-1-resistant metastatic lung cancer. The data were produced by immunoSEQ multiplex PCR, yet TCRdb's version contains in-frame clones alone and is incomplete. The sample records 45,000 to 60,000 clones, about two thirds being singletons. Sequencing used tumor tissue, obtained at baseline. The receptor source for this set is a person between 25 and 80 years old with non-small cell lung cancer. Both conserved end residues are part of each CDR3. Each record gives: D gene, clone size, V gene, J gene, CDR3 length, CDR3 DNA, CDR3 protein. A D gene is named only where the DNA matches it firmly. A row's size may be missing; if present it is once, few, many or a size class.

d_gene: .
abundance: .
v_gene: TRBV11-2
j_gene: TRBJ2-1
len: 16
CDR3nt: TGTGCCAGCAGCTTAGATTGGGCAGGGACCTACAATGAGCAGTTCTTC
CDR3aa: CASSLDWAGTYNEQFF

d_gene: .
abundance: .
v_gene: TRBV7-2
j_gene: TRBJ2-7
len: 16
CDR3nt: TGTGCCAGCAGCCCACGGCATTGGGGGGACCAATACGAGCAGTACTTC
CDR3aa: CASSPRHWGDQYEQYF

d_gene: TRBD1
abundance: few
v_gene: TRBV19
j_gene: TRBJ2-2
len: 17
CDR3nt: TGTGCCAGTAGTAAAGACAGGGGGCGTTTATTAGCCGGGGAGCTGTTTTTT
CDR3aa: CASSKDRGRLLAGELFF

d_gene: TRBD1
abundance: few
v_gene: TRBV19
j_gene: TRBJ1-2
len: 13
CDR3nt: TGTGCCAGTAGGAAACAGGGGGCCGATGGCTACACCTTC
CDR3aa: CASRKQGADGYTF

d_gene: .
abundance: few
v_gene: TRBV1
j_gene: TRBJ1-3
len: 15
CDR3nt: TGCACCAGCAGCCAAGAGAGATCTTCTGGAAACACCATATATTTT
CDR3aa: CTSSQERSSGNTIYF

d_gene: .
abundance: few
v_gene: TRBV7-9
j_gene: TRBJ1-5
len: 14
CDR3nt: TGTGCCAGCAGCCCCTGGGACGGGAATCAGCCCCAGCATTTT
CDR3aa: CASSPWDGNQPQHF

d_gene: .
abundance: .
v_gene: TRBV20-1
j_gene: TRBJ1-1
len: 11
CDR3nt: TGCAGTGCTAGCCAGGGGTTGGAGGCTTTCTTT
CDR3aa: CSASQGLEAFF

d_gene: .
abundance: once
v_gene: TRBV5-4
j_gene: TRBJ2-4
len: 14
CDR3nt: TGTGCCAGCAGCCCCAGGGATGCCAAAAACATTCAGTACTTC
CDR3aa: CASSPRDAKNIQYF

d_gene: TRBD1
abundance: .
v_gene: TRBV6-6
j_gene: TRBJ1-3
len: 15
CDR3nt: TGTGCCAGCAGTAGACAGGGGTCGAGAGGAAACACCATATATTTT
CDR3aa: CASSRQGSRGNTIYF

d_gene: TRBD2
abundance: .
v_gene: TRBV18
j_gene: TRBJ2-1
len: 15
CDR3nt: TGTGCCAGCTCACCACTGGGACTAGCCTACAATGAGCAGTTCTTC
CDR3aa: CASSPLGLAYNEQFF